Presented here are 12 T cell receptor beta chains from one specimen sequenced in a study of identifying expanded T cells in peripheral blood. Data came from immunoSEQ multiplex PCR; TCRdb stores just in-frame clones and leaves some out. The sample contains approximately 86,000 clones, approximately 84% of which appear only once. Source material: blood. The source is a person between 18 and 75 years old in good health.

This clone was recorded only once. The chain couples TRBV30 to TRBJ1-2; D perhaps matches TRBD1 (6 bases). With 4 bases removed from V and 4 bases from J, the gap between germline ends came to 13 bases. Per germline, CDR1 GTSNPN and CDR2 SVGIG (reference sequence). CDR3 size: 13 residues. The CDR3 reads CAWNNGQSYGYTF. DNA for the CDR3: TGTGCCTGGAACAACGGACAGTCCTATGGCTACACCTTC.

CDR3 nucleotides: TGCGCCAGCAGCCAAGAATGGGGGACAGGGGCCTACAATGAGCAGTTCTTC. This encodes CASSQEWGTGAYNEQFF. This sequence joins TRBV4-3 and TRBJ2-1; TRBD1 aligns across 10 bases. CDR1 and CDR2 from the germline V gene are LGHNA and YSLEER. This CDR3 region has 17 residues. With V trimmed by 0 bases and J by 2 bases, 4 bases remained unmatched.

This chain uses TRBV7-6 with TRBJ2-5; 8 nucleotides align to TRBD2. V lost 5 bases to trimming and J lost 5 bases; unmatched junction nucleotides: 16. This CDR3 is built from 17 residues. CDR1 SGHVS and CDR2 FNYEAQ come from the germline V gene. CDR3 in DNA: TGTGCCAGCAGCCCCATGGGCCTAGCGGGCTTAGATGAGACCCAGTACTTC. This encodes CASSPMGLAGLDETQYF.

The J gene is TRBJ1-1, the V gene TRBV11-1; no clear D. Trimming left V 0 bases short and J 3 bases short, with 5 bases between. The CDR3 length is 13 residues. Germline V CDR1 and CDR2: SGHAT, FQDESV (reference sequence). Here the CDR3 reads CASSLAGYTEAFF. CDR3 DNA sequence: TGTGCCAGCAGCTTAGCGGGATACACTGAAGCTTTCTTT.

The CDR3 spells CASGLKGHQPQHF. The CDR3 nucleotides are TGTGCTAGTGGTTTGAAGGGGCATCAGCCCCAGCATTTT. The V call is TRBV12-5, the J call TRBJ1-5; D is perhaps TRBD1 (5 bases). Germline loops: CDR1 LGHNT, CDR2 FRNRAP. This CDR3 comprises 13 residues. V was cut by 2 bases and J by 5 bases, with 7 bases left in between.

This chain joins TRBV18 and TRBJ1-2; D not resolved. V gave up 0 bases and J gave up 4 bases, with 9 bases separating them. Germline values: CDR1 KGHSH, CDR2 LQKENI. The CDR3 length is 14 residues. The CDR3 DNA reads as TGTGCCAGCTCACCACCTTCCGCGTTCTATGGCTACACCTTC. Amino acids: CASSPPSAFYGYTF.

This chain connects TRBV18 to TRBJ1-2; D gene uncertain. V lost 5 bases and J 0 bases, leaving 7 bases between the germline ends. This CDR3 is built from 13 residues. Germline values: CDR1 KGHSH, CDR2 LQKENI. The CDR3 protein is CASSGDPNYGYTF. For the CDR3, the DNA is TGTGCCAGCTCAGGTGATCCTAACTATGGCTACACCTTC.

This chain uses TRBV7-2 with TRBJ1-5; 11 bases map to TRBD1. CDR1 and CDR2 from the germline V gene are SGHTA and FQGNSA. V trimming: 2 bases; J trimming: 6 bases; junction bases outside the gene matches: 6. The CDR3 is 16 amino acids. The DNA of the CDR3 is TGTGCCAGCAGCTTACAGTGGGACAGGGGGGTTCAGCCCCAGCATTTT. Protein product: CASSLQWDRGVQPQHF.

J is TRBJ2-3 and V is TRBV5-4; 7 bases align to TRBD2. V was clipped by 4 bases and J by 6 bases; unmatched bases: 11. There are 15 residues in the CDR3. Germline V gene data show CDR1 as SGHNT and CDR2 as YYREEE (reference sequence). CDR3 in amino acids: CASSPRDPGGDTQYF. As DNA, the CDR3 is TGTGCCAGCAGCCCCCGGGATCCCGGGGGGGATACGCAGTATTTT. Combining the CDR3 with reference TRBV5-4 and TRBJ2-3 gives the whole variable domain ETGVTQSPTHLIKTRGQQVTLRCSSQSGHNTVSWYQQALGQGPQFIFQYYREEENGRGNFPPRFSGLQFPNYSSELNVNALELDDSALYLCASSPRDPGGDTQYFGPGTRLTVL.

The chain carries TRBV27 and TRBJ2-7; D call uncertain. The CDR3 has 11 residues. The V end lost 5 bases, the J end lost 3 bases, and 5 bases lay between the germline ends. Germline V CDR1 and CDR2: MNHEY, SMNVEV (reference sequence). The CDR3 sequence is CASSGVYEQYF. The CDR3 DNA reads TGTGCCAGCAGTGGGGTCTACGAGCAGTACTTC.

The rearrangement uses TRBV5-1 and TRBJ2-7; the match to TRBD1 covers 8 bases. Germline CDR1 reads SGHRS; CDR2 reads YFSETQ. The CDR3 has 16 amino acids. The junction had 8 bases not matched to a gene; V was cut back by 1 base and J by 2 bases. As DNA, the CDR3 is TGCGCCAGCAGCTTGATGGCGACAGGGGCGACCTACGAGCAGTACTTC. Protein product: CASSLMATGATYEQYF.

The gene calls are TRBV4-1 and TRBJ1-5; TRBD1 aligns across 9 bases. Germline V CDR1 and CDR2: MGHRA, YSYEKL. The CDR3 loop spans 13 amino acids. The trim removed 6 bases at V and 5 bases at J, leaving 2 bases unmatched. CDR3 region: CASRGQGHQPQHF. Here the CDR3 DNA reads TGCGCCAGCAGGGGACAGGGACATCAGCCCCAGCATTTT.